Below are 22 T cell receptor beta chains sequenced from a single sample in a study of blood T cell repertoires in COVID-19. Data came from immunoSEQ multiplex PCR; TCRdb stores just in-frame clones and leaves some out. The sample holds 150,000 to 200,000 clones, about 81% seen once. The material sequenced was peripheral blood. The receptor set was obtained from a woman of 80 years or more with COVID-19, enrolled during active disease.

The chain links TRBV4-2 to TRBJ2-7, with no clear D. The germline V and J ends were trimmed by 1 base and 3 bases, with 10 bases remaining between them. CDR1 and CDR2 from the germline V gene are LGHNA and YNFKEQ. The CDR3 runs to 14 residues. CDR3 residues: CASSQADTHYEQYF. CDR3 in DNA: TGTGCCAGCAGCCAAGCCGACACGCACTACGAGCAGTACTTC.

J is TRBJ2-7 and V is TRBV27; weak D call: TRBD1 (6 bases). V lost 4 bases to trimming and J lost 0 bases, with 16 bases between them. CDR1 MNHEY and CDR2 SMNVEV come from the germline V gene (reference sequence). The length of the CDR3 is 16 residues. The CDR3 sequence is CASSSGVGSYSYEQYF. In nucleotides, the CDR3 is TGTGCCAGCAGTTCAGGGGTGGGTAGCTACTCCTACGAGCAGTACTTC.

The V gene is TRBV7-9, the J gene TRBJ1-2, with D unresolved. Germline-derived CDR1 and CDR2 are SEHNR and FQNEAQ (reference sequence). The ends were cut back, 6 bases at V and 6 bases at J, with 11 bases in the middle. The CDR3 spans 12 residues. The CDR3 protein is CASRGGKDGYTF. The CDR3 DNA reads as TGTGCCAGCAGGGGCGGGAAGGATGGCTACACCTTC.

The rearrangement links TRBV28 to TRBJ2-1, with a tentative D call TRBD2 (7 bases). The CDR3 is 15 amino acids. Trimming removed 6 bases from V and 8 bases from J, with 20 bases in between. The germline V gene encodes CDR1 MDHEN and CDR2 SYDVKM. The CDR3 DNA reads as TGTGCCAGCAGGACGAGGGGGGCGGGAGTGGATGAGCAGTTCTTC. Translating gives CASRTRGAGVDEQFF.

J is TRBJ1-1 and V is TRBV12-3 or TRBV12-4; possibly TRBD1 for D (5 bases). With 5 bases removed from V and 3 bases from J, the gap between germline ends came to 10 bases. This CDR3 is 13 amino acids long. The CDR3: CASSLDRYTEAFF. The DNA for the CDR3 is TGTGCCAGCAGTCTCGACAGATACACTGAAGCTTTCTTT.

As concerns this clone: An end of the junction differs from the germline gene, which may be a read error. This chain joins TRBV29-1 and TRBJ1-2; D not resolved. There are 16 residues in the CDR3. CDR1 is SQVTM, CDR2 ANQGSEA, per germline. The chain's CDR3 is CSAEGIGSASSYGYTF. Written as DNA, the CDR3 is TGCAGCGCTGAAGGCATTGGGTCGGCTTCTAGTTATGGCTACACCTTC. The whole variable domain, filled in from reference TRBV29-1 and TRBJ1-2, reads SAVISQKPSRDICQRGTSLTIQCQVDSQVTMMFWYRQQPGQSLTLIATANQGSEATYESGFVIDKFPISRPNLTFSTLTVSNMSPEDSSIYLCSAEGIGSASSYGYTFGSGTRLTVV.

Only one count was recorded for this clone. The genes are TRBV7-2 and TRBJ2-5; 11 bases agree with TRBD2. The CDR3 sequence is 16 residues long. V lost 3 bases and J lost 4; bases outside the gene matches: 7. In germline, CDR1 is SGHTA, CDR2 FQGNSA. CDR3 loop: CASSLRLAGTGETQYF. The CDR3 DNA reads TGTGCCAGCAGCTTGCGACTAGCGGGGACTGGAGAGACCCAGTACTTC.

V and J are TRBV21-1 and TRBJ2-2; TRBD1 is the table's D call, not checked against the DNA. TRBV21-1 is a listed pseudogene. CDR3 length: 17 amino acids. The CDR3 loop is CASKPGQGAVNTGELFF. As DNA, the CDR3 is TGTGCCAGCAAGCCGGGACAGGGGGCTGTGAACACCGGGGAGCTGTTTTTT.

This clone was found a few times. This chain uses TRBV7-9 with TRBJ2-5, with D maybe TRBD1 (6 bases). Germline assignment: CDR1 SEHNR and CDR2 FQNEAQ (reference sequence). The CDR3 spans 14 residues. V lost 0 bases and J lost 4, with 9 bases in between. The CDR3 sequence is CASSLALGAETQYF. In nucleotides, the CDR3 is TGTGCCAGCAGCTTAGCGCTGGGGGCAGAGACCCAGTACTTC. Full variable domain (rest looked up from reference TRBV7-9 and TRBJ2-5): DTGVSQNPRHKITKRGQNVTFRCDPISEHNRLYWYRQTLGQGPEFLTYFQNEAQLEKSRLLSDRFSAERPKGSFSTLEIQRTEQGDSAMYLCASSLALGAETQYFGPGTRLLVL.

As DNA, the CDR3 is TGTGCCAGTAGTACCGCCTGGACAGCGAACACTGAAGCTTTCTTT. Protein product: CASSTAWTANTEAFF. The rearrangement joins TRBV19 to TRBJ1-1, with D possibly being TRBD1 (6 bases). V lost 4 bases and J lost 1, with 13 bases in between. The CDR3 consists of 15 residues. CDR1 LNHDA and CDR2 SQIVND come from the germline V gene (reference sequence).

This chain links TRBV29-1 with TRBJ2-3, with a tentative D call TRBD1 (6 bases). From germline, CDR1 is SQVTM and CDR2 ANQGSEA. V gave up 6 bases and J gave up 10 bases, with 29 bases separating them. CDR3 length equals 16 residues. The CDR3 loop reads CSVQIPDRLPHGSQYF. CDR3 nucleotides: TGCAGCGTCCAAATCCCGGACAGACTACCGCATGGGTCGCAGTATTTT.

J is TRBJ2-1 and V is TRBV7-8, with 10 nucleotides matching TRBD2. The germline CDR1 and CDR2 sequences are SGHVS and FQNEAQ. This CDR3 has 19 amino acids. J lost 1 base, V lost 1 base, and 10 bases had no gene match. The CDR3 reads CASSLVSRASGRSYNEQFF. The CDR3 nucleotides are TGTGCCAGCAGCTTAGTAAGTAGGGCTAGCGGGAGATCCTACAATGAGCAGTTCTTC.

This rearrangement joins TRBV19 to TRBJ2-3, with D perhaps matching TRBD2 (6 bases). The V end was cut by 3 bases, the J end by 1 base, with 14 bases between. This CDR3 comprises 16 residues. CDR1 LNHDA and CDR2 SQIVND come from the germline V gene (reference sequence). CDR3 DNA: TGTGCCAGTAGTATGCGGAGGTCTAGCGGCACAGATACGCAGTATTTT. Translated: CASSMRRSSGTDTQYF.

This clone has just one count. The chain joins TRBV30 to TRBJ2-5, with TRBD2 matching 10 bases. This CDR3 has 15 amino acids. Per germline, CDR1 GTSNPN and CDR2 SVGIG (reference sequence). Trimming removed 0 bases from V and 5 bases from J; junction bases left unmatched: 6. This CDR3 reads CAWSVRSGGEETQYF. In nucleotides, the CDR3 is TGTGCCTGGAGTGTACGGAGCGGGGGGGAGGAGACCCAGTACTTC.

This chain links TRBV6-2 or TRBV6-3 with TRBJ1-2; 7 bases are shared with TRBD1. The V segment lost 6 bases and the J segment 7 bases; nucleotides outside the gene matches: 8. Germline CDR1 is MNHEY and CDR2 is SVGEGT. CDR3 length: 13 amino acids. This CDR3 is CASSGDRATGYTF. The CDR3 DNA follows: TGTGCCAGCAGCGGAGACAGGGCTACTGGCTACACCTTC.

V gene TRBV21-1 combines with J gene TRBJ2-7; the table's TRBD1 call for D was not verified on the DNA. TRBV21-1 is tagged as a pseudogene. The CDR3 loop spans 18 amino acids. CDR3 nucleotides: TGTGCCAGCAGCAACCTGGACAGAGTCATCTCTTTCCCCTACGAGCAGTACTTC. Translating it yields CASSNLDRVISFPYEQYF.

The rearrangement links TRBV10-3 to TRBJ2-1, with 8 positions matching TRBD2. CDR1 and CDR2 from the germline V gene are ENHRY and SYGVKD. This CDR3 is 16 amino acids long. Trimming removed 1 base from V and 0 bases from J; junction bases left unmatched: 2. CDR3 bases: TGTGCCATCAGTGAGTACAGCGGGAGCTCCTACAATGAGCAGTTCTTC. Its protein is CAISEYSGSSYNEQFF.

This clone was detected once. V and J are TRBV3-1 (or the pseudogene TRBV3-2) and TRBJ2-3; 9 bases match TRBD1. The CDR3 is 15 amino acids. CDR1 LGHDT and CDR2 YNNKEL come from the germline V gene (reference sequence). The ends lost 4 bases at V and 4 bases at J; junction bases unmatched: 6. CDR3 protein: CASSLNRGRADTQYF. The CDR3 coding sequence is TGTGCCAGCAGCCTAAACAGGGGGCGAGCAGATACGCAGTATTTT.

The chain recombines TRBV7-3 with TRBJ2-3; 9 nucleotides match TRBD2. Germline V gene lookup returns CDR1 SGHTA and CDR2 FQGTGA. V lost 2 bases, J lost 5 bases, and 5 bases stayed unmatched. CDR3 length: 15 amino acids. Here the CDR3 reads CASSLAGGQGDTQYF. In DNA form, the CDR3 reads TGTGCCAGCAGCTTAGCGGGGGGGCAAGGAGATACGCAGTATTTT.

This chain joins TRBV28 and TRBJ1-2; TRBD1 matches 8 bases. Germline V gene lookup returns CDR1 MDHEN and CDR2 SYDVKM. V dropped 7 bases and J dropped 2; count of bases not matched to a gene: 12. This CDR3 contains 16 residues. CDR3 nucleotides: TGTGCCAGCAACCCTATACACTGGACAGGGAACTATGGCTACACCTTC. This translates into CASNPIHWTGNYGYTF.

The chain uses TRBV4-3 and TRBJ2-2; the D is unclear. Germline V gives CDR1 LGHNA, CDR2 YSLEER. The V end lost 3 bases, the J end lost 1 base, and 3 bases lay between the germline ends. The CDR3 is 13 amino acids. This CDR3 reads CASSQRNTGELFF. Here the CDR3 DNA reads TGCGCCAGCAGCCAGAGGAACACCGGGGAGCTGTTTTTT.

The V gene is TRBV19, the J gene TRBJ1-3, with D possibly TRBD1 on 5 matching bases. Germline CDR1 is LNHDA and CDR2 is SQIVND (reference sequence). This CDR3 has 15 residues. V was cut by 5 bases and J by 0 bases, with 11 bases left in between. CDR3 DNA: TGTGCCAGTAGTTCTCGACAGAGCTCTGGAAACACCATATATTTT. Its translation: CASSSRQSSGNTIYF.